These 8 T cell receptor beta chains originate from one sample sequenced in a study of control samples from healthy donors and cancer patients. Data came from immunoSEQ multiplex PCR; TCRdb stores just in-frame clones and leaves some out. The sample carries about 180,000 clones, roughly 89% recorded once. The source material was blood. Source of these receptors: a woman aged 50 to 60 in good health.

The chain recombines TRBV2 with TRBJ1-4; 9 bases map to TRBD1. This CDR3 contains 14 residues. V lost 8 bases to trimming and J lost 8 bases; unmatched junction nucleotides: 9. The germline CDR1 and CDR2 sequences are SNHLY and FYNNEI. This chain's CDR3 is CASRRQGGGEKLFF. Here the CDR3 DNA reads TGTGCCAGCCGACGACAGGGGGGGGGCGAAAAACTGTTTTTT.

The chain combines TRBV10-2 with TRBJ2-1; 7 positions match TRBD2. Germline lookup yields CDR1 WSHSY and CDR2 SAAADI. CDR3 length equals 14 residues. Trimming took 5 bases from V and 5 from J; bases not matched to a gene: 6. The CDR3, as DNA: TGCGCCAGCAGTCGGCAGCGGGGAAACAATGAGCAGTTCTTC. This gives the protein CASSRQRGNNEQFF.

The rearrangement joins TRBV5-8 to TRBJ2-3, with 8 bases fitting TRBD1. The germline CDR1 and CDR2 sequences are SGHTS and YDEGEE. Losses at the gene ends were 4 bases for V and 1 base for J; bases not matched to a gene: 8. The CDR3 runs to 16 residues. CDR3 sequence (DNA): TGTGCCAGCAGCAGGGGACAGGTGGTCGGCACAGATACGCAGTATTTT. As protein: CASSRGQVVGTDTQYF.

The rearrangement links TRBV4-3 to TRBJ1-5; TRBD1 might be the D (5 bases). V gave up 1 base and J gave up 4 bases, with 11 bases separating them. Germline values: CDR1 LGHNA, CDR2 YSLEER. This CDR3 contains 15 residues. CDR3 in amino acids: CASSQGGGGNQPQHF. In nucleotides, the CDR3 is TGCGCCAGCAGCCAAGGTGGGGGAGGAAATCAGCCCCAGCATTTT.

The J gene is TRBJ2-5, the V gene TRBV5-4; 8 nucleotides match TRBD2. The CDR3 is 14 amino acids. Germline V gene sequence: CDR1 SGHNT, CDR2 YYREEE (reference sequence). The trim removed 4 bases at V and 6 bases at J, leaving 8 bases unmatched. The CDR3 DNA sequence: TGTGCCAGCAGCGTAGCGGGACTCGAGAAGACCCAGTACTTC. This gives the protein CASSVAGLEKTQYF.

The rearrangement uses TRBV2 and TRBJ2-7; D perhaps matches TRBD1 (8 bases). There are 15 residues in the CDR3. CDR1 and CDR2 (germline): SNHLY, FYNNEI. Between the trimmed V and J ends, which lost 6 bases and 4 bases, there was a span of 19 bases. CDR3 coding DNA: TGTGCCAGCAGCCGCACAGGGGGGGTCACGTACGAGCAGTACTTC. It yields the protein CASSRTGGVTYEQYF.

The V and J genes are TRBV5-4 and TRBJ2-7, with no clear D. In germline, CDR1 is SGHNT, CDR2 YYREEE (reference sequence). The CDR3 has 14 residues. The V and J ends lost 4 bases and 3 bases respectively, with 14 bases between them. In DNA, the CDR3 is TGTGCCAGCAGCCTCCAAGACCCCGTCTACGAGCAGTACTTC. Translated: CASSLQDPVYEQYF. Full variable domain (rest looked up from reference TRBV5-4 and TRBJ2-7): ETGVTQSPTHLIKTRGQQVTLRCSSQSGHNTVSWYQQALGQGPQFIFQYYREEENGRGNFPPRFSGLQFPNYSSELNVNALELDDSALYLCASSLQDPVYEQYFGPGTRLTVT.

The chain employs TRBV13 and TRBJ2-7, with 12 nucleotides matching TRBD2. Trimming removed 5 bases from V and 7 bases from J; junction bases left unmatched: 3. This CDR3 has 13 amino acids. Germline CDR1 and CDR2: PRHDT and FYEKMQ (reference sequence). The CDR3 DNA sequence: TGTGCCAGCAGCCCTGGACTAGCGGGGGAGCAGTACTTC. Encoded protein: CASSPGLAGEQYF.